Only a few counts were recorded for the clone carrying this T cell receptor (beta chain). Seattle researchers signed up patients amid active infection and tracked them longitudinally. The source of the sample is a study of blood T cell repertoires in COVID-19. In the study overall: The study drew acute and convalescent COVID-19 samples from the United States, Italy and Spain. Nucleic acid was either cDNA or gDNA, and it came from T cells, B-cell-depleted T cells, or PBMCs.

Germline CDR1 is MNHEY and CDR2 is SVGAGI. The germline V and J ends were trimmed by 4 bases and 1 base, with 16 bases remaining between them. The CDR3 has 16 amino acids. Data came from immunoSEQ multiplex PCR; TCRdb stores just in-frame clones and leaves some out. The table lists roughly 77,000 clones, roughly 71% of them singletons. Sequences were obtained from peripheral blood. The V gene is TRBV6-5, the J gene TRBJ1-1; D is possibly TRBD1 (6 bases). The TCR was taken from a man in his sixties with COVID-19, enrolled during active disease. The CDR3, as DNA: TGTGCCAGCAGTTTGGACAGACCCGGGCGGAACACTGAAGCTTTCTTT. Translated: CASSLDRPGRNTEAFF.